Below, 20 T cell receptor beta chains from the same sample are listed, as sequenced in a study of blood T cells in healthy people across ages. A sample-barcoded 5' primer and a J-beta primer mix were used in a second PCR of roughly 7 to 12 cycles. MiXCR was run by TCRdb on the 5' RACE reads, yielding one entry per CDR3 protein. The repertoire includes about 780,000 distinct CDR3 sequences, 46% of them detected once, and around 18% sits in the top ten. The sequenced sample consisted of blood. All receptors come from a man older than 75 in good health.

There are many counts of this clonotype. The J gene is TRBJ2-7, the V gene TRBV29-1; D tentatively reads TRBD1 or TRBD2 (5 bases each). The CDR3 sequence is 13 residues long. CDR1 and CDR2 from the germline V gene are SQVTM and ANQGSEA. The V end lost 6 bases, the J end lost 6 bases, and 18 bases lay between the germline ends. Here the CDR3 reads CSVKAGTSVEQYF. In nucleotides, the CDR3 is TGCAGCGTGAAAGCCGGGACCTCGGTCGAGCAGTACTTC.

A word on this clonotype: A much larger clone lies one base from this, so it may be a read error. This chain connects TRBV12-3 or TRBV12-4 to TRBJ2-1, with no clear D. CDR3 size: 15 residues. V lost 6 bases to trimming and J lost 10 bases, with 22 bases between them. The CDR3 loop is CASSRSREATYEQFF. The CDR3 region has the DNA TGTGCCAGCAGCCGGAGTCGAGAAGCGACCTACGAGCAGTTCTTC.

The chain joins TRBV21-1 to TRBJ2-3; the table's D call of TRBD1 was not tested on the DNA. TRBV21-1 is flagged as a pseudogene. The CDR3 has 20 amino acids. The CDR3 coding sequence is TGTGCCAGCAGCAAAGATGGGGGTGCGGCGGAACGGGGAAGCACAGATACGCAGTATTTT. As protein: CASSKDGGAAERGSTDTQYF.

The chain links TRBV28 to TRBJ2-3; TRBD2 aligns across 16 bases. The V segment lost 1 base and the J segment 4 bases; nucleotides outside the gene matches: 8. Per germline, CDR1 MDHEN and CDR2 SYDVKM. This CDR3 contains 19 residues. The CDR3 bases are TGTGCCAGCAGTTTATCGGGACTAGCGGGAGGGGGGTTATCAGATACGCAGTATTTT. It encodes CASSLSGLAGGGLSDTQYF.

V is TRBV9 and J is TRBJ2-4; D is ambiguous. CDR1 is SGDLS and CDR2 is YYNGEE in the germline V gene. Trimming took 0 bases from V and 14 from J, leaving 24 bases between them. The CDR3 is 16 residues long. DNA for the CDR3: TGTGCCAGCAGCGTAGGGGGTCGGAGAAATGAGGACGGCGAGTACTTC. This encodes CASSVGGRRNEDGEYF.

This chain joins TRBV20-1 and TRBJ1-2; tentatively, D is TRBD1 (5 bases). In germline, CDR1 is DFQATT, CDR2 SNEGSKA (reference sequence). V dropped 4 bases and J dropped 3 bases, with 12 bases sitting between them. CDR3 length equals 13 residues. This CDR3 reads CSANQGTHYGYTF. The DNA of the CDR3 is TGCAGTGCTAACCAGGGAACCCACTATGGCTACACCTTC.

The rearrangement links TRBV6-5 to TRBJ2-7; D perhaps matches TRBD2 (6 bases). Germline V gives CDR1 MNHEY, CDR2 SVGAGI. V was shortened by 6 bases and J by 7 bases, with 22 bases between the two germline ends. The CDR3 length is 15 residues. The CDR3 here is CASRQLAQTHNEQYF. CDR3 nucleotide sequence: TGTGCCAGCAGGCAACTAGCTCAGACCCACAATGAGCAGTACTTC.

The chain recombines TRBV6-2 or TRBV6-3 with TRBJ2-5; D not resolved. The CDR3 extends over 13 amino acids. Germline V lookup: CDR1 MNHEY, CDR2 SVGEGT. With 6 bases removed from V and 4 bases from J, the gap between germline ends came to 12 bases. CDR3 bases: TGTGCCAGCAGCCCGGTGATTGGAGAGACCCAGTACTTC. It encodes CASSPVIGETQYF.

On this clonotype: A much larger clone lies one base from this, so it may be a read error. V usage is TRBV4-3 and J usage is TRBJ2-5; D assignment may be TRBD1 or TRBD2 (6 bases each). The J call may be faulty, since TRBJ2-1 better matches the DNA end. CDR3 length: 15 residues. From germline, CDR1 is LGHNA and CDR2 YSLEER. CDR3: CASSPAMGGQETQFF. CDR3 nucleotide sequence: TGCGCCAGCAGCCCGGCCATGGGGGGCCAAGAGACCCAGTTCTTC.

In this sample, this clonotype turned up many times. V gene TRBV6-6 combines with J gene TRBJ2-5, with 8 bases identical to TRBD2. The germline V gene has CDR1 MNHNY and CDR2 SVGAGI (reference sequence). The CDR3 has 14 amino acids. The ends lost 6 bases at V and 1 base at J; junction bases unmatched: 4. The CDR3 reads CASSYGTSQETQYF. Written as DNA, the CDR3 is TGTGCCAGCAGCTACGGGACTAGCCAAGAGACCCAGTACTTC.

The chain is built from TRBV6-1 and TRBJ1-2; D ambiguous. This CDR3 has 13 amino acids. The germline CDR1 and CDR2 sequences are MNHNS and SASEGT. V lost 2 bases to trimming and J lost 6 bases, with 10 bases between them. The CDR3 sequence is CASSESSGDGYTF. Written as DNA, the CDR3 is TGTGCCAGCAGTGAAAGCTCTGGAGATGGCTACACCTTC.

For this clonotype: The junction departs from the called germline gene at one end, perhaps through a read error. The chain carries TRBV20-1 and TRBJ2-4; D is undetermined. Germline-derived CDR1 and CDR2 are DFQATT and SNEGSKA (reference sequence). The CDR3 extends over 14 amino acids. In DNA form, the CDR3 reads TGCAGTGCTCCCCCGACTCCCTCCAAAAACACTCAGTACTTC. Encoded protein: CSAPPTPSKNTQYF.

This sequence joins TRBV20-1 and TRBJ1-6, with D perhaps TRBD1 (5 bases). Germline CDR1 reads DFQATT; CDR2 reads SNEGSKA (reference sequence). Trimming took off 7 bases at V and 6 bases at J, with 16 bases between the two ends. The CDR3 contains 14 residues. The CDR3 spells CSGAGQLGNSPLHF. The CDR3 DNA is TGCAGTGGGGCCGGACAACTGGGTAATTCACCCCTCCACTTT.

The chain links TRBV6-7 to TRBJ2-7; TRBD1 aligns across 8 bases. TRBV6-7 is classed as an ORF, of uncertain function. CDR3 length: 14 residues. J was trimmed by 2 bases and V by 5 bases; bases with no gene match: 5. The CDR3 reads CASSQGDRPYEQYF. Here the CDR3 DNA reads TGTGCCAGCAGTCAGGGGGACAGGCCCTACGAGCAGTACTTC.

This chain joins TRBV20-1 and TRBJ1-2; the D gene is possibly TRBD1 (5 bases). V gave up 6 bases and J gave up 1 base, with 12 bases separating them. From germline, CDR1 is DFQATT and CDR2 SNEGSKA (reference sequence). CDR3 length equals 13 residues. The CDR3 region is CSARDGVNYGYTF. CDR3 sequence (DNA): TGCAGTGCGAGGGACGGGGTTAACTATGGCTACACCTTC.

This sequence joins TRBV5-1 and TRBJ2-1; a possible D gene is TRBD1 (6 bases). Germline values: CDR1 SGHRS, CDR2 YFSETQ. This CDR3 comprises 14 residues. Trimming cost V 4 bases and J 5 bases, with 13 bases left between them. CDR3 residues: CASSLDRTHNEQFF. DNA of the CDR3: TGCGCCAGCAGCCTCGACAGGACTCACAATGAGCAGTTCTTC.

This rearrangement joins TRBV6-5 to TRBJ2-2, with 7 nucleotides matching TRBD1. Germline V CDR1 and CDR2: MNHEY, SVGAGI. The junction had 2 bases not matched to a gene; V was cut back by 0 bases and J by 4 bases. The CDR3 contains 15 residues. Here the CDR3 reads CASSYSYRGTGELFF. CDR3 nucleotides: TGTGCCAGCAGTTACTCGTACAGGGGCACCGGGGAGCTGTTTTTT.

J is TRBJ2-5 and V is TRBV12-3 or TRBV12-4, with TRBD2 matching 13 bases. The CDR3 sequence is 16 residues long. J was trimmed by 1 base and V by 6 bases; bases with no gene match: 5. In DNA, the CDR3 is TGTGCCAGCAGCAGACTAGCGGGAGGCTTCCAAGAGACCCAGTACTTC. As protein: CASSRLAGGFQETQYF.

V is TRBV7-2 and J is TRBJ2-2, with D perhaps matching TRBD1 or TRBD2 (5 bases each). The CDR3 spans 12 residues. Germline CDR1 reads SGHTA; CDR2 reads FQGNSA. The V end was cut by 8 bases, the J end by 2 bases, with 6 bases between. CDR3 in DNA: TGTGCCAGCGGGGACAACACCGGGGAGCTGTTTTTT. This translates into CASGDNTGELFF.

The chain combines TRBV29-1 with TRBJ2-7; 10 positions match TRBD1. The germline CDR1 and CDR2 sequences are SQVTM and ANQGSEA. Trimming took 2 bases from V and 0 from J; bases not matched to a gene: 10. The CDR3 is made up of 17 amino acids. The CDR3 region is CSVEPETGGDASYEQYF. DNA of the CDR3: TGCAGCGTTGAACCCGAGACAGGGGGCGACGCCTCCTACGAGCAGTACTTC.